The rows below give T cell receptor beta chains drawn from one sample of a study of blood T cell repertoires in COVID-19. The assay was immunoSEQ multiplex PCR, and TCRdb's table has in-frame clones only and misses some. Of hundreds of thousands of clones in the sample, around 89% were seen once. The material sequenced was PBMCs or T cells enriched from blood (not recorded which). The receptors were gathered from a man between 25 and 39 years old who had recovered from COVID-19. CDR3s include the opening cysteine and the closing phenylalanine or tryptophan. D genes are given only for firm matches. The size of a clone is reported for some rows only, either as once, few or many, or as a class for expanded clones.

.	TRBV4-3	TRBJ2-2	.	TGCGCCAGCAGCCAAGATCAGTGGGGGGGCGCGACCGGGGAGCTGTTTTTT	CASSQDQWGGATGELFF
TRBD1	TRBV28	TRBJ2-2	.	TGTGCCAGCAGCCGCAGGGGGTATCGAACCGGGGAGCTGTTTTTT	CASSRRGYRTGELFF
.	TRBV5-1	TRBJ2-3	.	TGCGCCAGCAGCGCGGGACTTCACACAGATACGCAGTATTTT	CASSAGLHTDTQYF
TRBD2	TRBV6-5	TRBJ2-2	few	TGTGCCAGCACCCGGGCGGGGGACACCGGGGAGCTGTTTTTT	CASTRAGDTGELFF
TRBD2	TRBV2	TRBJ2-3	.	TGTGCCAGCAGCGGACTAGCGGGAGGTTGGCCAGATACGCAGTATTTT	CASSGLAGGWPDTQYF
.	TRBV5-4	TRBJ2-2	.	TGTGCCAATCCGGGACAGAACACCGGGGAGCTGTTTTTT	CANPGQNTGELFF
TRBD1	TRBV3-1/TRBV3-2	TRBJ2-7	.	TGTGCCAGCAGCCAAGATACAGGGGTGGGTTACGAGCAGTACTTC	CASSQDTGVGYEQYF
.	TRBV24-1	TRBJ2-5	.	TGTGCCACCAGTGACACGCAGGGGCTGGAGGAGACCCAGTACTTC	CATSDTQGLEETQYF
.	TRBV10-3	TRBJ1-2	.	TGTGCCATCAGTGAACCCAGGGCTAACTATGGCTACACCTTC	CAISEPRANYGYTF
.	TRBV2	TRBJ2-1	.	TGTGCCAGCAGTCCGGACAGACTTAATGAGCAGTTCTTC	CASSPDRLNEQFF
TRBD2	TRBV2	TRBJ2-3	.	TGTGCCAGCAGCGGACCCAACCCCCCCCTTCAGCGGGACGCCCGCACAGATACGCAGTATTTT	CASSGPNPPLQRDARTDTQYF
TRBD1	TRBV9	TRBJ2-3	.	TGTGCCAGCAGCCCTACAGGGGGCTCAGATACGCAGTATTTT	CASSPTGGSDTQYF
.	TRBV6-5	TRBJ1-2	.	TGTGCCAGCAGTTTGAGGGCTAACTATGGCTACACCTTC	CASSLRANYGYTF
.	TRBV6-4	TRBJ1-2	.	TGTGCCAGCAGACCCCGGGGAACCCATAACTATGGCTACACCTTC	CASRPRGTHNYGYTF
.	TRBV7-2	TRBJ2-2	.	TGTGCCAGCAGCTTAATTGATAGAGCCGGGGAGCTGTTTTTT	CASSLIDRAGELFF
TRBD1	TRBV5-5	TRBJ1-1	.	TGTGCCAGCAGCGTTGGGACAGGAGGAGACACTGAAGCTTTCTTT	CASSVGTGGDTEAFF
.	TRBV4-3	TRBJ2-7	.	TGCGCCAGCAGCCAATTCCGAGCCTACGAGCAGTACTTC	CASSQFRAYEQYF
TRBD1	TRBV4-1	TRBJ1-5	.	TGCGCCAGCAGCCAACTAGGACAGGGGTGGGGAAATAGCAATCAGCCCCAGCATTTT	CASSQLGQGWGNSNQPQHF
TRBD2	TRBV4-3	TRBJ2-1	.	TGCGCCAGCAGCCATAGGACTAGCGGGACCTACAATGAGCAGTTCTTC	CASSHRTSGTYNEQFF
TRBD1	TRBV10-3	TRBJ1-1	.	TGTGCCATCAGTGAGTCGATTTTGACAGGGGGCGGCGAAGCTTTCTTT	CAISESILTGGGEAFF
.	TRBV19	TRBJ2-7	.	TGTGCCAGTAGTATTATCCCCAGGGCGACTGTCTACGAGCAGTACTTC	CASSIIPRATVYEQYF
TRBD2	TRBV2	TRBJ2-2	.	TGTGCCAGCAGTGTTGCGGGGGGGCGAACCGGGGAGCTGTTTTTT	CASSVAGGRTGELFF
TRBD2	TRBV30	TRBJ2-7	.	TGTGCCTGGAAGACTAGCGGGGAGGCCTACGAGCAGTACTTC	CAWKTSGEAYEQYF
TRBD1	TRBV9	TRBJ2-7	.	TGTGCCAGCAGCGGGGACAGGGACCACGAGCAGTACTTC	CASSGDRDHEQYF
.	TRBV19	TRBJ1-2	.	TGTGCCAGTAGTATAGTGGCAGGGAGGAATGGCTACACCTTC	CASSIVAGRNGYTF
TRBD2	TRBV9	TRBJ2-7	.	TGTGCCAGCAGCACCGGGACTAGCGGGAGGGACTACGAGCAGTACTTC	CASSTGTSGRDYEQYF
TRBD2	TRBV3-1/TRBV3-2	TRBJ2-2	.	TGTGCCAGCACCTCCCTGGGACTAGCGGGAAGATACACCGGGGAGCTGTTTTTT	CASTSLGLAGRYTGELFF
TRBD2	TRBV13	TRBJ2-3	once	TGTGCCAGCAGCGAACCGGGACTAGCACAAACAGATACGCAGTATTTT	CASSEPGLAQTDTQYF
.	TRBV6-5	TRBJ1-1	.	TGTGCCAGCACATCGACAGCTCGGAACACTGAAGCTTTCTTT	CASTSTARNTEAFF